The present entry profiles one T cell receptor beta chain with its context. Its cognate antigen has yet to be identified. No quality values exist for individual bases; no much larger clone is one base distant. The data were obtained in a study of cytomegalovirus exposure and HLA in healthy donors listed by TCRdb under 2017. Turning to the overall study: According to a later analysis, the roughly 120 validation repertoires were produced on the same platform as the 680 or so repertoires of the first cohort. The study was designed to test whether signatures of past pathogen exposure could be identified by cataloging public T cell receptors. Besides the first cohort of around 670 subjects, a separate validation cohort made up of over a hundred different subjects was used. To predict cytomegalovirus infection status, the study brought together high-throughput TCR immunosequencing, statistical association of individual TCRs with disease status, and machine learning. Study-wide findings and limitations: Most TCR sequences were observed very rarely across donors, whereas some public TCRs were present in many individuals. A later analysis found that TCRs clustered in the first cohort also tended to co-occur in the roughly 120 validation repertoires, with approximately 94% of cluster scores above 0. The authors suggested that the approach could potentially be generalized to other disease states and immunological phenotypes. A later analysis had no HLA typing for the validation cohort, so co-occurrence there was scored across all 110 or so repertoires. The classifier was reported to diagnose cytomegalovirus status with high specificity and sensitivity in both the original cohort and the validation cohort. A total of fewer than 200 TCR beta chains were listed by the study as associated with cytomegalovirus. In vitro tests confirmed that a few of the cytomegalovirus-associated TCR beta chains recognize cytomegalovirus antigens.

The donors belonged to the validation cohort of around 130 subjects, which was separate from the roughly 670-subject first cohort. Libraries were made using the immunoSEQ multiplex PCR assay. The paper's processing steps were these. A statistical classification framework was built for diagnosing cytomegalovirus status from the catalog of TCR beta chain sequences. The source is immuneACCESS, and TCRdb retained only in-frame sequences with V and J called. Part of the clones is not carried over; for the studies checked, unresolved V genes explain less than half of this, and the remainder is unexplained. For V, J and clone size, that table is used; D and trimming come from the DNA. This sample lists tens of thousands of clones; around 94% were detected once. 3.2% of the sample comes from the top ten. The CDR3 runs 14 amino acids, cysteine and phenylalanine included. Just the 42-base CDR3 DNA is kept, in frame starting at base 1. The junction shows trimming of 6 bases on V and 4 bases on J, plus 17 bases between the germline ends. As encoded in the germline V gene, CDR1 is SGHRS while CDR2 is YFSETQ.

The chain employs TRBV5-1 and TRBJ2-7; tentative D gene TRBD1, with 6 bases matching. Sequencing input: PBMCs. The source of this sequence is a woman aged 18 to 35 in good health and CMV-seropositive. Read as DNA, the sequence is TGCGCCAGCACCCCGGGACACCCAAGTTACGAGCAGTACTTC. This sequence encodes CASTPGHPSYEQYF.